The sequence of this T cell receptor (beta chain) was determined in a study of blood T cell repertoires in COVID-19. Study overall: COVID-19 samples, acute and convalescent, were from the United States, Italy and Spain.

This CDR3 contains 16 residues. The germline V gene encodes CDR1 LGHDT and CDR2 YNNKEL (reference sequence). Methods used by the authors: Amplification with reference gene primers provided the estimates of nucleated cell counts. Measured with immunoSEQ multiplex PCR; TCRdb has only the in-frame clones, and not every one. The DNA was the basis for D and trimming; V, J and clone size are from that table. This sample has roughly 300,000 clones, with about 89% found just once. Comments on this clone: One junction end disagrees with the germline gene, perhaps due to a read error.

Those enrolled in Seattle joined during active infection and were followed longitudinally afterward. The receptor was derived from a woman aged 30 to 39 with COVID-19, enrolled during active disease. The sequenced material came from peripheral blood. The V gene is TRBV3-1 (or the pseudogene TRBV3-2), the J gene TRBJ2-7; the match to TRBD2 covers 12 bases. The CDR3 here is CASSQDRTGLAGYPHF. The CDR3 DNA sequence: TGTGCCAGCAGCCAAGATCGAACAGGACTAGCGGGGTACCCACACTTC.